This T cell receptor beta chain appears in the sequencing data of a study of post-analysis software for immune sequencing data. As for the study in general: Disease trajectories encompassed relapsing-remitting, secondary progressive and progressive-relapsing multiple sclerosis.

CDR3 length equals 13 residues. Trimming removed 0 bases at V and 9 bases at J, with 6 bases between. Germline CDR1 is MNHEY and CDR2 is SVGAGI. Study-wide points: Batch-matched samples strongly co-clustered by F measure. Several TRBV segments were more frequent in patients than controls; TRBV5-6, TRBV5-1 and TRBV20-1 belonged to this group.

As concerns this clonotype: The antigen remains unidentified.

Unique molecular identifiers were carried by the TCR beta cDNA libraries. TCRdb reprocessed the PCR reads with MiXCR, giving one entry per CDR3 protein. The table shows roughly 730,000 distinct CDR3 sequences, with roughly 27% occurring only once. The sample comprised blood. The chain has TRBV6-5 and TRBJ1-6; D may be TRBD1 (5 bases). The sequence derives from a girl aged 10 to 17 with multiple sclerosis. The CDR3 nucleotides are TGTGCCAGCAGTTACTCAGGGGTTTCACCCCTCCACTTT. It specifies CASSYSGVSPLHF.